This T cell receptor (beta chain) was recovered during a study of shared clonotypes between healthy human individuals. Here immunoSEQ multiplex PCR was the method, and the copy in TCRdb shows in-frame clones only, minus some. This table has approximately 180,000 clones, about 93% appearing once. Germline V lookup: CDR1 SGHRS, CDR2 YFSETQ. The V gene lost 4 bases and the J gene lost 4 bases, with 12 bases spanning the gap. CDR3 length equals 14 residues. This TCR was recovered from a woman aged 25 to 39 in good health. Sequencing used naive CD4+ T cells sorted from blood. Noted subset: CD45RA+ positively selected. The V call is TRBV5-1, the J call TRBJ1-3; TRBD1 is a possible D gene (6 bases). CDR3 amino acids: CASSPGTPGNTIYF. CDR3 nucleotides: TGCGCCAGCAGCCCCGGGACACCAGGAAACACCATATATTTT.